Listed below are T cell receptor beta chains from one sample, sequenced in a study of T cells after yellow fever vaccination. TCRdb redid the calling of the 5' RACE reads with MiXCR, one entry per CDR3 protein. The sample gives a few hundred thousand distinct CDR3 sequences, roughly 8% of which show up once; 15% to 20% is in the top ten. The source was PBMCs, collected about 49 days after the first yellow fever vaccination. The receptors come from a man between 18 and 29 years old who received the YFV17D yellow fever vaccine. Each CDR3 is given with its conserved first and last residue. A D gene is named only where the DNA matches it firmly. The size field is filled for only some rows; it gives once, few, many or a size class.

V gene	D gene	clone size	J gene	CDR3 length	CDR3 DNA	CDR3 protein
TRBV7-9	TRBD2	.	TRBJ2-5	15	TGTGCCAGCAGCTTTGTAGCGGGGGGCCAAGAGACCCAGTACTTC	CASSFVAGGQETQYF
TRBV20-1	.	many	TRBJ2-7	14	TGCAGTGCTAGGTTGAGCGTCACCCGCTACGAGCAGTACTTC	CSARLSVTRYEQYF
TRBV5-5	.	.	TRBJ2-7	15	TGTGCCAGCAGCTTGCTCGGGGAGAGCTCCTACGAGCAGTACTTC	CASSLLGESSYEQYF
TRBV7-3	.	once	TRBJ2-6	14	TGTGCCAGCAGCTCGGACTCTGGGGCCAACGTCCTGACTTTC	CASSSDSGANVLTF
TRBV20-1	.	.	TRBJ2-6	15	TGCAGTGCTATATCCTCTGCCGTCAGGGCCAACGTCCTGACTTTC	CSAISSAVRANVLTF
TRBV29-1	.	.	TRBJ2-3	12	TGCAGCGTTGAAGGCGGCACAGATACGCAGTATTTT	CSVEGGTDTQYF
TRBV15	.	.	TRBJ1-3	16	TGTTCCACCAGCAGAGCCCGAGACTACTCTGGAAACACCATATATTTT	CSTSRARDYSGNTIYF
TRBV19	.	.	TRBJ1-2	14	TGTGCCAGTAGTGACCAGACGGGCCGCCCTGGCTACACCTTC	CASSDQTGRPGYTF
TRBV14	TRBD1	few	TRBJ2-1	15	TGTGCCAGCAGCCAATGGGGACAGGGGGACAATGAGCAGTTCTTC	CASSQWGQGDNEQFF
TRBV7-6	.	few	TRBJ2-7	12	TGTGCCAGCGGACCGAATTACTACGAGCAGTACTTC	CASGPNYYEQYF
TRBV4-1	.	many	TRBJ2-5	11	TGCGCCAGCAGCCAAGACGAGACCCAGTACTTC	CASSQDETQYF
TRBV7-7	TRBD2	many	TRBJ2-1	14	TGTGCCAGCAGTCCCGGACTCCCGGGAGGTGAGCAGTTCTTC	CASSPGLPGGEQFF
TRBV5-1	TRBD1	.	TRBJ1-2	15	TGCGCCAGCAGCTCCTTCGGGACAGGGGCGTTTGGCTACACCTTC	CASSSFGTGAFGYTF
TRBV4-1	.	many	TRBJ2-5	13	TGCGCCAGCAGCCAAGACAGACAAGAGACCCAGTACTTC	CASSQDRQETQYF
TRBV7-3	.	.	TRBJ2-1	12	TGTGCCAGCAGTGAGAGAGACAATGAGCAGTTCTTC	CASSERDNEQFF
TRBV7-8	.	.	TRBJ1-1	17	TGTGCCAGCAGCTTGACGAGGGGTGTCGTGTTAGACACTGAAGCTTTCTTT	CASSLTRGVVLDTEAFF
TRBV7-9	TRBD2	few	TRBJ2-3	17	TGTGCCAGCAGCCTAGCGGATTGGACACTTCACACAGATACGCAGTATTTT	CASSLADWTLHTDTQYF
TRBV3-1	.	.	TRBJ2-2	17	TGTGCCTGCAGCCAAGGCAAAAACAGCCAGGACACCGGGGAGCTGTTTTTT	CACSQGKNSQDTGELFF
TRBV6-5	TRBD2	.	TRBJ2-3	15	TGTGCCAGCAGTTACTTCGGACTAGCGGGGAATACGCAGTATTTT	CASSYFGLAGNTQYF
TRBV7-2	.	few	TRBJ1-2	13	TGTGCCAGCAGCTTAGACACCTTCTATGGCTACACCTTC	CASSLDTFYGYTF
TRBV19	.	.	TRBJ2-5	13	TGTGCCAGTAGTGGGTCGAGGGCGGAGACCCAGTACTTC	CASSGSRAETQYF
TRBV6-2/TRBV6-3	.	few	TRBJ1-5	12	TGTGCCAGCAGTTATCGGGAAGGGGTGAAGCATTTT	CASSYREGVKHF
TRBV4-3	TRBD1	many	TRBJ1-6	16	TGCGCCAGCAGCCAAGGGACAGGGAGGTATAATTCACCCCTCCACTTT	CASSQGTGRYNSPLHF
TRBV19	.	many	TRBJ1-2	12	TGTGCCAGTAGAGACAGGCTCTATGGCTACACCTTC	CASRDRLYGYTF
TRBV7-8	.	.	TRBJ2-5	14	TGTGCCAGCAGCCCATGGACAGTTTCAGAGACCCAGTACTTC	CASSPWTVSETQYF
TRBV18	TRBD1	.	TRBJ1-4	15	TGTGCCAGCTCCCCAGGACAGGGGAGTTACGAAAAACTGTTTTTT	CASSPGQGSYEKLFF
TRBV7-2	.	few	TRBJ2-1	16	TGTGCCAGCAGCTTAGTGGGGGGGGGGCGTTACAATGAGCAGTTCTTC	CASSLVGGGRYNEQFF
TRBV5-1	.	.	TRBJ2-1	11	TGCGCCAGCAGCTTGACAGTAGAGCAGTTCTTC	CASSLTVEQFF
TRBV12-3/TRBV12-4	.	many	TRBJ2-2	12	TGTGCCAGCAGTGGGAACACCGGGGAGCTGTTTTTT	CASSGNTGELFF
TRBV20-1	.	many	TRBJ2-2	15	TGCAGTGCTCCTGGGGACTTACCGAACACCGGGGAGCTGTTTTTT	CSAPGDLPNTGELFF
TRBV5-1	.	many	TRBJ2-7	14	TGCGCCAGCAGCTGGACGACTGGACCCTACGAGCAGTACTTC	CASSWTTGPYEQYF
TRBV6-1	TRBD1	few	TRBJ2-2	15	TGTGCCAGCAAGACCATGGACAGGGCTGCCGGGGAGCTGTTTTTT	CASKTMDRAAGELFF
TRBV7-2	TRBD1	few	TRBJ1-2	16	TGTGCCAGCAGCTTAGTATTGGGACAGGGGGCATATGGCTACACCTTC	CASSLVLGQGAYGYTF
TRBV20-1	TRBD1	.	TRBJ2-7	13	TGCAGTGGACTGGCAGGGGGCTTCGACGAGCAGTACTTC	CSGLAGGFDEQYF
TRBV27	.	.	TRBJ2-5	14	TGTGCCAGCAGTCCCCGCCGCAGGGAAGAGACCCAGTACTTC	CASSPRRREETQYF
TRBV19	.	.	TRBJ1-6	14	TGTGCCAGTAGAGTTGTCGCCTATAATTCACCCCTCCACTTT	CASRVVAYNSPLHF
TRBV6-5	.	few	TRBJ1-2	17	TGTGCCAGCAGTTACTCAGCCGGAACTGACGGGAACTATGGCTACACCTTC	CASSYSAGTDGNYGYTF
TRBV20-1	.	.	TRBJ2-3	14	TGCAGTGCTAGAGATTTCCTTAGCACAGATACGCAGTATTTT	CSARDFLSTDTQYF
TRBV11-2	TRBD1	.	TRBJ1-5	16	TGTGCCAGCAGCTCCGGGACAGGGGGCCTGTATCAGCCCCAGCATTTT	CASSSGTGGLYQPQHF
TRBV20-1	.	many	TRBJ2-5	12	TGCAGTGTCGGGTCGCGGCGGGAGACCCAGTACTTC	CSVGSRRETQYF
TRBV20-1	TRBD2	.	TRBJ2-3	15	TGCAGTGCGCTCCGACTAGCGGGGGTCCCAGATACGCAGTATTTT	CSALRLAGVPDTQYF
TRBV28	.	.	TRBJ2-1	11	TGTGCCGCGAAAAGGGGTGGTGAGCAGTTCTTC	CAAKRGGEQFF
TRBV20-1	.	.	TRBJ1-4	13	TGCAGTGCCGGGGGCCACCTCGGGGAAAAACTGTTTTTT	CSAGGHLGEKLFF
TRBV7-3	.	.	TRBJ2-1	13	TGTGCCAGCAGCCTAAATCCTAGTGATGAGCAGTTCTTC	CASSLNPSDEQFF
TRBV19	TRBD1	.	TRBJ2-1	14	TGTGCCAGTAGTCCCGGGACAGGGCAACATGAGCAGTTCTTC	CASSPGTGQHEQFF
TRBV7-9	.	few	TRBJ1-2	11	TGTGCCAGCAGCCTCACGGATGGCTACACCTTC	CASSLTDGYTF
TRBV5-8	.	.	TRBJ2-1	16	TGTGCCAGCAGCTTGGCCGTTACAAGAACCTACAATGAGCAGTTCTTC	CASSLAVTRTYNEQFF
TRBV3-1	TRBD1	few	TRBJ2-1	16	TGTGCCAGCAGCCATTACCGGGACAGGGGGTCTCATGAGCAGTTCTTC	CASSHYRDRGSHEQFF